Below, 5 T cell receptor beta chains from the same sample are listed, as sequenced in a study of OX40 agonist ivuxolimab in advanced cancers. Sequenced by immunoSEQ multiplex PCR; TCRdb stores in-frame clones only, minus some. The repertoire includes about 100,000 clones, 75% to 95% of them detected once, and more than 0.25% sits in the top ten. This specimen was CD4+ or CD8+ T cells sorted from blood, taken in a trial of the OX40 agonist ivuxolimab. The receptor source for this set is an adult with an advanced solid tumor such as melanoma, head and neck, liver or kidney cancer.

The V call is TRBV19, the J call TRBJ2-5; 11 bases align to TRBD2. J gave up 5 bases and V 5 bases, and 13 bases lay outside the gene matches. The length of the CDR3 is 17 residues. CDR1 LNHDA and CDR2 SQIVND come from the germline V gene (reference sequence). The CDR3: CASSLSLSGRATETQYF. DNA of the CDR3: TGTGCCAGTAGTCTGAGCCTTAGCGGGAGGGCGACTGAGACCCAGTACTTC.

V usage is TRBV6-1 and J usage is TRBJ1-2, with 7 bases matching TRBD1. This CDR3 region has 12 residues. The germline V gene encodes CDR1 MNHNS and CDR2 SASEGT. V shed 6 bases, J shed 8 bases, and the junction held 6 bases outside the gene matches. The CDR3 bases are TGTGCCAGCAGGTCGACAGGGTTGGGCTACACCTTC. Its translation: CASRSTGLGYTF.

The DNA of the CDR3 is TGCGCCAGCAGCTCAGGCCCCCAGATTAACACTGAAGCTTTCTTT. Translated, it gives CASSSGPQINTEAFF. The genes are TRBV5-1 and TRBJ1-1; D gene ambiguous. The CDR3 runs 15 residues. CDR1 SGHRS and CDR2 YFSETQ come from the germline V gene. V shed 3 bases and J shed 2 bases, with 14 bases lying between them.

This chain connects TRBV2 to TRBJ2-4; possible D gene TRBD1, 5 bases. V dropped 5 bases and J dropped 16 bases, with 18 bases sitting between them. The CDR3 consists of 12 residues. Germline values: CDR1 SNHLY, CDR2 FYNNEI. Here the CDR3 reads CASSTLRTTSYF. CDR3 DNA: TGTGCCAGCAGTACACTTAGGACAACGAGTTACTTC.

V gene TRBV18 combines with J gene TRBJ2-7; a weak D match, TRBD2 (6 bases). Trimming left V 0 bases short and J 2 bases short, with 11 bases between. CDR1 KGHSH and CDR2 LQKENI come from the germline V gene. The CDR3 extends over 15 amino acids. CDR3 DNA sequence: TGTGCCAGCTCACCACCGAGTAGCGGAGCCTACGAGCAGTACTTC. Translation: CASSPPSSGAYEQYF.